This is a list of T cell receptor beta chains from one sample in a study of blood T cell repertoires in COVID-19. Repertoires were generated with immunoSEQ multiplex PCR, while TCRdb's copy carries only in-frame clones and drops some. The table shows about 60,000 clones, with around 85% occurring only once. Sequencing used peripheral blood. The receptors stem from a human donor in a cohort sampled during active COVID-19. Each CDR3 is given with its conserved first and last residue. Each record gives: clone size, J gene, D gene, V gene, CDR3 length, CDR3 protein, CDR3 DNA. A D gene is named only where the DNA matches it firmly. The size field is filled for only some rows; it gives once, few, many or a size class.

few,TRBJ2-5,-,TRBV7-7,15,CASSLMTGDQETQYF,TGTGCCAGCAGCTTGATGACGGGAGACCAAGAGACCCAGTACTTC
-,TRBJ1-5,TRBD1,TRBV6-2/TRBV6-3,18,CASSTPRGLQGVNQPQHF,TGTGCCAGCAGTACCCCACGTGGCCTACAGGGGGTCAATCAGCCCCAGCATTTT
-,TRBJ1-5,-,TRBV10-3,14,CAISESAGNQPQHF,TGTGCCATCAGTGAGTCGGCGGGGAATCAGCCCCAGCATTTT
-,TRBJ2-5,-,TRBV24-1,20,CATSDLTNREGIGGCQTQYF,TGTGCCACCAGTGATTTGACCAACAGGGAGGGGATCGGGGGATGTCAGACCCAGTACTTC
once,TRBJ2-5,-,TRBV7-2,13,CASSYGGRETQYF,TGTGCCAGCAGTTACGGGGGGCGGGAGACCCAGTACTTC
-,TRBJ2-5,TRBD1,TRBV9,15,CASSVRDRGQETQYF,TGTGCCAGCAGCGTCCGGGACAGGGGGCAAGAGACCCAGTACTTC
-,TRBJ2-1,TRBD2,TRBV13,16,CASSNLGTSGDSEQFF,TGTGCCAGCAGCAACCTTGGGACTAGCGGGGATAGTGAGCAGTTCTTC
-,TRBJ1-2,TRBD1,TRBV27,11,CASWTGYGYTF,TGTGCCAGCTGGACAGGCTATGGCTACACCTTC
-,TRBJ2-1,-,TRBV14,14,CASSQSESLNEQFF,TGTGCCAGCAGCCAATCCGAGTCCCTCAATGAGCAGTTCTTC
-,TRBJ2-3,-,TRBV10-3,13,CAISEATTDTQYF,TGTGCCATCAGTGAGGCTACCACAGATACGCAGTATTTT
-,TRBJ1-2,-,TRBV3-1/TRBV3-2,17,CASSQQKDSLSHYGYTF,TGTGCCAGCAGCCAACAAAAGGACAGCCTCTCCCACTATGGCTACACCTTC
-,TRBJ2-5,-,TRBV6-1,15,CASSEASSYQETQYF,TGTGCCAGCAGTGAAGCTTCCAGTTACCAAGAGACCCAGTACTTC
-,TRBJ1-5,-,TRBV19,20,CASSIYHSAGHKGSNQPQHF,TGTGCCAGTAGTATTTACCACTCCGCCGGACACAAAGGGAGCAATCAGCCCCAGCATTTT
-,TRBJ1-2,TRBD1,TRBV5-8,13,CASTYRGGYGYTF,TGTGCCAGCACTTACAGGGGTGGCTATGGCTACACCTTC
once,TRBJ2-5,-,TRBV6-2/TRBV6-3,13,CASSYSAAKTQYF,TGTGCCAGCAGTTACTCAGCCGCCAAGACCCAGTACTTC
-,TRBJ2-7,-,TRBV11-3,14,CASSLDSVTYEQYF,TGTGCCAGCAGCTTAGATTCAGTTACCTACGAGCAGTACTTC
once,TRBJ1-1,-,TRBV10-3,11,CAIRGGTEAFF,TGTGCCATCAGAGGGGGCACTGAAGCTTTCTTT
-,TRBJ2-7,TRBD2,TRBV7-2,15,CASSERSGGIYEQYF,TGTGCCAGCAGCGAACGTAGCGGGGGGATATACGAGCAGTACTTC
-,TRBJ1-3,-,TRBV21-1,15,CASSNPGQCRNTIYF,TGTGCCAGCAGCAACCCCGGACAGTGCAGAAACACCATATATTTT
-,TRBJ2-6,-,TRBV27,15,CASSLGLSGANVLTF,TGTGCCAGCAGTTTAGGACTTTCTGGGGCCAACGTCCTGACTTTC
-,TRBJ2-1,TRBD1,TRBV18,15,CASSPPATGGDEQFF,TGTGCCAGCTCACCACCTGCGACAGGGGGCGATGAGCAGTTCTTC
-,TRBJ2-4,TRBD1,TRBV7-4,15,CASRGQIKYKNIQYF,TGTGCCAGCAGGGGACAGATAAAATATAAAAACATTCAGTACTTC
once,TRBJ2-7,-,TRBV2,12,CASSGTAYEQYF,TGTGCCAGCAGTGGGACAGCCTACGAGCAGTACTTC
-,TRBJ1-1,TRBD1,TRBV5-5,13,CASRWQGDTEAFF,TGTGCCAGCAGGTGGCAGGGGGACACTGAAGCTTTCTTT
-,TRBJ2-1,-,TRBV4-2,18,CASSRQGSGGGSYNEQFF,TGTGCCAGCAGCCGGCAGGGCTCAGGGGGAGGCTCCTACAATGAGCAGTTCTTC
-,TRBJ1-5,-,TRBV6-5,13,CASRLYSNQPQHF,TGTGCCAGCAGACTCTATAGCAATCAGCCCCAGCATTTT
-,TRBJ2-5,TRBD1,TRBV20-1,15,CSANDAGRGQETQYF,TGCAGTGCTAATGACGCGGGCAGGGGGCAAGAGACCCAGTACTTC
-,TRBJ2-1,TRBD2,TRBV5-7,16,CASSLAWRGGRVEQFF,TGTGCCAGCAGCTTGGCGTGGCGGGGGGGCAGGGTTGAGCAGTTCTTC
-,TRBJ2-7,TRBD1,TRBV3-1/TRBV3-2,13,CASSQGDRHEQYF,TGTGCCAGCAGCCAGGGGGACAGACACGAGCAGTACTTC
-,TRBJ1-2,-,TRBV7-3,13,CASSLRQDYGYTF,TGTGCCAGCAGCTTAAGACAGGACTATGGCTACACCTTC
-,TRBJ2-7,TRBD1,TRBV7-6,12,CASSQQGGEQYF,TGTGCCAGCAGTCAACAGGGGGGCGAGCAGTACTTC
-,TRBJ1-6,-,TRBV9,15,CASSSTGFYNSPLHF,TGTGCCAGCAGTTCTACAGGTTTCTATAATTCACCCCTCCACTTT
-,TRBJ1-2,TRBD1,TRBV19,12,CASLQGSGGYTF,TGTGCCAGCTTACAGGGGTCTGGCGGCTACACCTTC
-,TRBJ2-3,-,TRBV21-1,17,CASSKGGPGGPTDTQYF,TGTGCCAGCAGCAAAGGCGGACCGGGGGGCCCCACAGATACGCAGTATTTT
-,TRBJ2-1,TRBD2,TRBV4-3,13,CASSPRRGGEQFF,TGCGCCAGCAGCCCCCGGCGGGGGGGTGAGCAGTTCTTC
-,TRBJ1-2,TRBD1,TRBV25-1,16,CASSETGGLANYGYTF,TGTGCCAGCAGTGAAACAGGGGGCCTAGCTAACTATGGCTACACCTTC
-,TRBJ2-1,TRBD2,TRBV15,16,CATRTSGGLAYNEQFF,TGTGCCACCAGGACTAGCGGGGGCCTTGCGTACAATGAGCAGTTCTTC
-,TRBJ2-7,-,TRBV21-1,13,CAIRRTGGNEQYF,TGTGCCATCCGGCGGACAGGGGGAAACGAGCAGTACTTC
-,TRBJ1-2,TRBD1,TRBV3-1/TRBV3-2,15,CASSQDVQGAGGYTF,TGTGCCAGCAGCCAAGATGTACAGGGGGCCGGTGGCTACACCTTC
-,TRBJ2-3,-,TRBV12-3/TRBV12-4,13,CASSLDVENTQYF,TGTGCCAGCAGTTTAGATGTAGAAAATACGCAGTATTTT
few,TRBJ2-1,TRBD2,TRBV3-1/TRBV3-2,18,CASSQGLAGGSSYNEQFF,TGTGCCAGCAGCCAAGGACTAGCGGGGGGGAGCTCCTACAATGAGCAGTTCTTC
-,TRBJ2-1,TRBD2,TRBV6-5,13,CASKRGGINEQFF,TGTGCCAGCAAACGGGGGGGCATCAATGAGCAGTTCTTC
once,TRBJ2-1,-,TRBV12-3/TRBV12-4,13,CASSTTGYNEQFF,TGTGCCAGCAGTACGACAGGTTACAATGAGCAGTTCTTC
once,TRBJ2-3,-,TRBV19,12,CASSPMTDTQYF,TGTGCCAGTAGTCCTATGACAGATACGCAGTATTTT
-,TRBJ2-7,TRBD1,TRBV11-2,14,CASSSDRGRVEQYF,TGTGCCAGCAGTTCGGACAGGGGGAGGGTCGAGCAGTACTTC
-,TRBJ1-5,-,TRBV11-2,17,CASSPRRADPKNQPQHF,TGTGCCAGCAGCCCCAGGAGAGCGGACCCAAAGAATCAGCCCCAGCATTTT
-,TRBJ2-5,-,TRBV3-1/TRBV3-2,15,CASSQDTGFSQTQYF,TGTGCCAGCAGCCAAGATACAGGGTTCTCGCAGACCCAGTACTTC
-,TRBJ1-1,TRBD1,TRBV6-5,13,CASRTGDSTEAFF,TGTGCCAGCCGAACAGGGGATAGCACTGAAGCTTTCTTT
few,TRBJ2-7,TRBD1,TRBV18,14,CASSPDRGMSEQYF,TGTGCCAGCTCACCGGACAGGGGTATGTCCGAGCAGTACTTC
once,TRBJ1-5,-,TRBV7-2,15,CASSLGWGHNQPQHF,TGTGCCAGCAGCTTAGGGTGGGGGCACAATCAGCCCCAGCATTTT
-,TRBJ1-1,TRBD1,TRBV9,14,CASSRQGLFTEAFF,TGTGCCAGCAGCAGACAGGGTCTTTTTACTGAAGCTTTCTTT
-,TRBJ2-7,TRBD1,TRBV7-2,14,CASSFRQGGYEQYF,TGTGCCAGCAGCTTCCGACAGGGGGGCTACGAGCAGTACTTC
-,TRBJ2-3,TRBD1,TRBV24-1,16,CATSGPGQGRPDTQYF,TGTGCCACCAGTGGGCCGGGACAGGGCCGGCCAGATACGCAGTATTTT